This T cell receptor beta chain comes out of a study of neurological immune-mediated disorders. This clonotype was seen repeatedly, ten times or more. 5'RACE with 10-nucleotide random UMIs produced the cDNA. TCRdb re-analysed the 5' RACE reads in MiXCR, keeping a single row per CDR3 protein. The sample includes about 21,000 distinct CDR3 sequences, approximately 5.9% of them seen just once. The CDR3 extends over 17 amino acids. V dropped 4 bases and J dropped 2 bases, with 21 bases sitting between them. Looked up from germline, CDR1 is SGHRS and CDR2 is YFSETQ. Sequencing used CD8+ T cells from blood. This chain joins TRBV5-1 and TRBJ1-2, with D maybe TRBD1 (6 bases). The TCR sequence derives from a man in his late teens or twenties in good health. The CDR3 loop reads CASSPQERTAKNYGYTF. The CDR3, as DNA: TGCGCCAGCAGCCCCCAAGAAAGGACAGCCAAGAACTATGGCTACACCTTC.